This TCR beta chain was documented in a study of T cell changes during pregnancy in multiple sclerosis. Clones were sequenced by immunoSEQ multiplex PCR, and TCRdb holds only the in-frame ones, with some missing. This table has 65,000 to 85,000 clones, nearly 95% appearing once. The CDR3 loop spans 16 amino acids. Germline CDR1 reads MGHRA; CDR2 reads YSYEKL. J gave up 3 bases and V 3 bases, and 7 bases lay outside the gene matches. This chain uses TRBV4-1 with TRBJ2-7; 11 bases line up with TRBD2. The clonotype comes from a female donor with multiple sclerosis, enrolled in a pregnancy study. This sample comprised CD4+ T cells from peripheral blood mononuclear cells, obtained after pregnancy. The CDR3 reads CASSQPSGTSGYEQYF. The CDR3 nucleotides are TGCGCCAGCAGCCAGCCCTCCGGGACTAGCGGCTACGAGCAGTACTTC.